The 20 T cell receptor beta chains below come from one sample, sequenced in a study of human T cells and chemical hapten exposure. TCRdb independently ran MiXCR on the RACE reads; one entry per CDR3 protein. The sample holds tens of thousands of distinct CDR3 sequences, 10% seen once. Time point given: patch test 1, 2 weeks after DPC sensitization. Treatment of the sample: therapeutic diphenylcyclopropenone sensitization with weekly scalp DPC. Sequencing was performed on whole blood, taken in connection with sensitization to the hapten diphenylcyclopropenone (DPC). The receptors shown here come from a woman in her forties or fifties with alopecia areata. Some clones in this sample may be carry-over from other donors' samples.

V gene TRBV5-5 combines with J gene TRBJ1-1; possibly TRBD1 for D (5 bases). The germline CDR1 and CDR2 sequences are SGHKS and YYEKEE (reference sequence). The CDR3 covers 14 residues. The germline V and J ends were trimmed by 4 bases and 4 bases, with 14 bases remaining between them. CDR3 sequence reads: CASSRDGPGTEAFF. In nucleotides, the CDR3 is TGTGCCAGCAGCCGGGACGGCCCTGGCACTGAAGCTTTCTTT. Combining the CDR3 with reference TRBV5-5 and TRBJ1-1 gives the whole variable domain DAGVTQSPTHLIKTRGQQVTLRCSPISGHKSVSWYQQVLGQGPQFIFQYYEKEERGRGNFPDRFSARQFPNYSSELNVNALLLGDSALYLCASSRDGPGTEAFFGQGTRLTVV.

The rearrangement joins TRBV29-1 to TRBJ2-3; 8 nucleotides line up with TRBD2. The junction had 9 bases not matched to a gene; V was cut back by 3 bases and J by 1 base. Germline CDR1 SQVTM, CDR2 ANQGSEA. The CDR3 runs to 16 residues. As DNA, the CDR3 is TGCAGCGTTGACGGTAGCACTAGCGGACGCACAGATACGCAGTATTTT. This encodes CSVDGSTSGRTDTQYF.

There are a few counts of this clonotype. In nucleotides, the CDR3 is TGTGCCAGCAGGCGTGCCCCGGGACGGTACCAAGAGACCCAGTACTTC. Translation: CASRRAPGRYQETQYF. The gene calls are TRBV7-6 and TRBJ2-5, with D perhaps given as TRBD1 or TRBD2 (5 bases each). The CDR3 loop spans 16 amino acids. Germline V gene data show CDR1 as SGHVS and CDR2 as FNYEAQ. V was shortened by 6 bases and J by 0 bases, with 17 bases between the two germline ends. Looking up the rest from reference TRBV7-6 and TRBJ2-5 gives the full variable domain: GAGVSQSPRYKVTKRGQDVALRCDPISGHVSLYWYRQALGQGPEFLTYFNYEAQQDKSGLPNDRFSAERPEGSISTLTIQRTEQRDSAMYRCASRRAPGRYQETQYFGPGTRLLVL.

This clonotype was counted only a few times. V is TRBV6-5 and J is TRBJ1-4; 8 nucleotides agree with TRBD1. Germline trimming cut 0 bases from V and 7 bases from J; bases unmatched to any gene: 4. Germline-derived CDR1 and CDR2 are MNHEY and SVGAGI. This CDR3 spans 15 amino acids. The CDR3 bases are TGTGCCAGCAGTTACTCGAGCAGGGGGCGTGAAAAACTGTTTTTT. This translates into CASSYSSRGREKLFF.

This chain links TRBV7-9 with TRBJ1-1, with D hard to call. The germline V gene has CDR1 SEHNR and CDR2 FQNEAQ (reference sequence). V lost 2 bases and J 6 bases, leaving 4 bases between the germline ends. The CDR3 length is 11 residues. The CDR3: CASSLYAEAFF. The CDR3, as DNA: TGTGCCAGCAGCTTATATGCTGAAGCTTTCTTT.

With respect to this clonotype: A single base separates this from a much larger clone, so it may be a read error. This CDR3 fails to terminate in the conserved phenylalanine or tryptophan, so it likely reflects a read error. Written as DNA, the CDR3 is TGTGCCAGCAGTTTCCAGGGGGCGAATGGAAACACCATATATTCT. Its translation: CASSFQGANGNTIYS. This chain connects TRBV28 to TRBJ1-3; TRBD1 matches at 8 bases. With 3 bases clipped from V and 3 bases from J, the junction kept 4 bases outside the gene matches. Germline V lookup: CDR1 MDHEN, CDR2 SYDVKM. The CDR3 runs 15 residues.

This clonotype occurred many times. The CDR3 DNA is TGTGCTAGTGGTTTCTCAGGGGCGTCGTATGGCAATGAGCAGTTCTTC. Amino acid sequence: CASGFSGASYGNEQFF. This rearrangement joins TRBV12-5 to TRBJ2-1, with D possibly being TRBD1 (6 bases). From germline, CDR1 is LGHNT and CDR2 FRNRAP. V lost 3 bases and J 6 bases, leaving 18 bases between the germline ends. The CDR3 totals 16 residues.

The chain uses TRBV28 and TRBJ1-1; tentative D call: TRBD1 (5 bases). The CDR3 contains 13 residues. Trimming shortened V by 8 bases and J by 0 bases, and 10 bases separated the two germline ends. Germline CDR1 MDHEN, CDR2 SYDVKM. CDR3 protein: CASGGGLNTEAFF. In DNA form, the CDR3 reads TGTGCCAGCGGGGGAGGGCTGAACACTGAAGCTTTCTTT.

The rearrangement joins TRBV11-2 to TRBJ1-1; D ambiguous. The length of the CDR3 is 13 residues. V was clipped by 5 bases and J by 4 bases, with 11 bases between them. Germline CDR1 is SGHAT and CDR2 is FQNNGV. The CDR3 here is CASSARRVTEAFF. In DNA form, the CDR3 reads TGTGCCAGCAGCGCCCGCAGAGTCACTGAAGCTTTCTTT.

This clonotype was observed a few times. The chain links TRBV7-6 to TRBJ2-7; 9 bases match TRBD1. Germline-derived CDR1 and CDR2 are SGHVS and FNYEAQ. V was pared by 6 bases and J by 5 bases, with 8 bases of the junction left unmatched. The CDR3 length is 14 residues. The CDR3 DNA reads TGTGCCAGCAGTCTGGACAGGGGACGGCACGAGCAGTACTTC. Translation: CASSLDRGRHEQYF.

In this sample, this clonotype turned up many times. DNA for the CDR3: TGTGCCAGCAGCCAAGGGGTCGCGGAGGGGGCCTGGCAGCCCCAGCATTTT. Translation: CASSQGVAEGAWQPQHF. This sequence joins TRBV3-1 and TRBJ1-5, with TRBD1 identical over 7 bases. The germline gives CDR1 LGHDT, CDR2 YNNKEL (reference sequence). J gave up 7 bases and V 1 base, and 13 bases lay outside the gene matches. The CDR3 has 17 residues.

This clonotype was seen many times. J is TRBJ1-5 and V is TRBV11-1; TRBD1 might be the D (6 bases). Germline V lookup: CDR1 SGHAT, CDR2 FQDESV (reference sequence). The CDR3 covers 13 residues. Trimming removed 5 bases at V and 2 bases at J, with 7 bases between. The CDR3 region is CASSRQGNQPQHF. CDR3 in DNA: TGTGCCAGCAGCCGACAGGGCAATCAGCCCCAGCATTTT. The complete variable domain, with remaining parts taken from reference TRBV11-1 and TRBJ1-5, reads EAEVAQSPRYKITEKSQAVAFWCDPISGHATLYWYRQILGQGPELLVQFQDESVVDDSQLPKDRFSAERLKGVDSTLKIQPAELGDSAMYLCASSRQGNQPQHFGDGTRLSIL.

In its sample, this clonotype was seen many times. The DNA for the CDR3 is TGTGCCAGCACCAAGGGCAATGAGCAGTTCTTC. Translated, it gives CASTKGNEQFF. The V gene is TRBV6-2 or TRBV6-3, the J gene TRBJ2-1; D not certain. V gave up 7 bases and J gave up 6 bases, with 7 bases separating them. This CDR3 is built from 11 residues. Germline CDR1 is MNHEY and CDR2 is SVGEGT.

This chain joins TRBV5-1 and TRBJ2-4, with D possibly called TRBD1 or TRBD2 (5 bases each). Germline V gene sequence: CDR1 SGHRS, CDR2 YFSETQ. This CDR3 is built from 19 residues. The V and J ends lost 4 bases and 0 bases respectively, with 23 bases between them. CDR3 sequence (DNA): TGCGCCAGCAGCGCTGGTACCGGGACCGCAAACTTAGCCAAAAACATTCAGTACTTC. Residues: CASSAGTGTANLAKNIQYF.

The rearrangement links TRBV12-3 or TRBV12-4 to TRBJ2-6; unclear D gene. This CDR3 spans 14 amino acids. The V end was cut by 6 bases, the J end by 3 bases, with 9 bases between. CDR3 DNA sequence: TGTGCCAGCAGCCAGAAAAATGGGGCCAACGTCCTGACTTTC. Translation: CASSQKNGANVLTF.

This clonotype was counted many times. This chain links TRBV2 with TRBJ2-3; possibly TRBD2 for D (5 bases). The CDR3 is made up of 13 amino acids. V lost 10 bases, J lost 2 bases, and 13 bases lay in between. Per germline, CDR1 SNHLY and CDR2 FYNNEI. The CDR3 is CAIRDLATDTQYF. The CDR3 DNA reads TGTGCCATCCGGGATCTAGCCACAGATACGCAGTATTTT.

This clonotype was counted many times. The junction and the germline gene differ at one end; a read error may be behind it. The CDR3 DNA reads TGTGCTAGCAGCTCTGGACACCGCACAGATACGCAGTATTTT. Amino acid sequence: CASSSGHRTDTQYF. The gene calls are TRBV7-7 and TRBJ2-3, with D maybe TRBD1 (5 bases). This CDR3 is 14 amino acids long. Looked up from germline, CDR1 is SSHAT and CDR2 is FNYEAQ (reference sequence).

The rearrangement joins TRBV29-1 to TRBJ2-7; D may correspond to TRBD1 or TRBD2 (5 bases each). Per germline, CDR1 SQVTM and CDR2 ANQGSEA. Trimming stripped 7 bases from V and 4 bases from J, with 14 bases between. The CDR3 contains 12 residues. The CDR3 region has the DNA TGCAGCGCCTGGGACCCTGGGTACGAGCAGTACTTC. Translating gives CSAWDPGYEQYF.

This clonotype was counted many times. The CDR3 nucleotides read TGTGCCAGCAGTTCCGGCACTGAAGCTTTCTTT. It yields the protein CASSSGTEAFF. The chain is built from TRBV6-6 and TRBJ1-1; no clear D. The CDR3 has 11 amino acids. V was trimmed by 4 bases and J by 4 bases, leaving 4 bases between them. Germline V gene sequence: CDR1 MNHNY, CDR2 SVGAGI (reference sequence).

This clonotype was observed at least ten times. The CDR3 nucleotides read TGTGCCAGCAGTGCCACTAGCGGGGGAGACTACGAGCAGTACTTC. It codes for CASSATSGGDYEQYF. The V and J genes are TRBV6-1 and TRBJ2-7; 11 bases line up with TRBD2. Trimming took 4 bases from V and 3 from J; bases not matched to a gene: 5. There are 15 residues in the CDR3. In germline, CDR1 is MNHNS, CDR2 SASEGT.